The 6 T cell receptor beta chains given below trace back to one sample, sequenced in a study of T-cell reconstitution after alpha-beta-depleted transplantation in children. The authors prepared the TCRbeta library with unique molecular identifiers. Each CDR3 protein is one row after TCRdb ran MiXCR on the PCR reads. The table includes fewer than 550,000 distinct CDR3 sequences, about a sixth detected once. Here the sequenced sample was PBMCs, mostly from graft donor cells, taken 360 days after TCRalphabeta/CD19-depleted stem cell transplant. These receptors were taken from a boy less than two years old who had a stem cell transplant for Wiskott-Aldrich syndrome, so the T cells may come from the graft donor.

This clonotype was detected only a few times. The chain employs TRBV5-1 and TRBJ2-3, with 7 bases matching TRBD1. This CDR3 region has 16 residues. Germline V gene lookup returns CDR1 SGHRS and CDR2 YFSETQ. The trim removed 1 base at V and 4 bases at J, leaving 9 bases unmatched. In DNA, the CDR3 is TGCGCCAGCAGCTTGATTCCCCCTACAGGGGCAGATACGCAGTATTTT. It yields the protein CASSLIPPTGADTQYF.

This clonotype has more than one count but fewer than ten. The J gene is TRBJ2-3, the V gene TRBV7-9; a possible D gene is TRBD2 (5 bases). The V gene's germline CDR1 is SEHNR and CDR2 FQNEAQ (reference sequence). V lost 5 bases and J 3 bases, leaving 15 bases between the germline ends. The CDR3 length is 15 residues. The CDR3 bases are TGTGCCAGCAGCCCCGGGATCACTACTACAGATACGCAGTATTTT. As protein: CASSPGITTTDTQYF.

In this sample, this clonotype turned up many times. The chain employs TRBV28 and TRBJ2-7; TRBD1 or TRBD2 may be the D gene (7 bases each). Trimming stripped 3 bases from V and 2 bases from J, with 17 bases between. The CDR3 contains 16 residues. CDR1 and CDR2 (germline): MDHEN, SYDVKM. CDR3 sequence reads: CASSLGGTVVPYEQYF. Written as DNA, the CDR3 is TGTGCCAGCAGTTTGGGAGGGACAGTGGTCCCCTACGAGCAGTACTTC. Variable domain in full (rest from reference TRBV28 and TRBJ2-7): DVKVTQSSRYLVKRTGEKVFLECVQDMDHENMFWYRQDPGLGLRLIYFSYDVKMKEKGDIPEGYSVSREKKERFSLILESASTNQTSMYLCASSLGGTVVPYEQYFGPGTRLTVT.

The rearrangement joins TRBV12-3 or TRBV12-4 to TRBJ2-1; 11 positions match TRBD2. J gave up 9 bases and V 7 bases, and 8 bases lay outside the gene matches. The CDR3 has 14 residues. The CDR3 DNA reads TGTGCCAGCACCCTACTAGCGGGAGTAGCTGAGCAGTTCTTC. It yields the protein CASTLLAGVAEQFF.

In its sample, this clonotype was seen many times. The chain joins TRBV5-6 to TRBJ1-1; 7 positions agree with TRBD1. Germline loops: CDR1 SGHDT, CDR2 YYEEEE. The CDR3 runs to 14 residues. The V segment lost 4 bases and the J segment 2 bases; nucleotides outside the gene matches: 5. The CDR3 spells CASSPGDRNTEAFF. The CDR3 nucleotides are TGTGCCAGCAGCCCCGGGGACAGAAACACTGAAGCTTTCTTT.

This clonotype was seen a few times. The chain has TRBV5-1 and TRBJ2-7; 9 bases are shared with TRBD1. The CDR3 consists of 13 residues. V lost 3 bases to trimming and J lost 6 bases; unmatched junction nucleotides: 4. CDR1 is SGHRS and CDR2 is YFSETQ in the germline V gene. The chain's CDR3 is CASSSTGGTEQYF. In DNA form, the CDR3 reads TGCGCCAGCAGCTCTACAGGGGGCACCGAGCAGTACTTC.